The clone carrying this T cell receptor beta chain appeared many times. Antigen specificity is unknown. The data stem from a study of T cell repertoires in cytomegalovirus infection. Study-level background: Public TCR beta signatures were indicative of both CMV infection and a matching HLA type. Study outcomes and limitations: Identification of carriers of CMV plus the relevant HLA was achieved through cumulative public TCR beta family frequency. Dominant in the ex vivo response were TCR beta clonotypes restricted by HLA-C and specific for CMV.

The CDR3 is 11 residues long. The V end lost 7 bases, the J end lost 5 bases, and 11 bases lay between the germline ends. CDR1 is SQVTM, CDR2 ANQGSEA, per germline. TCRdb called the reads again in MiXCR, with one record for every CDR3 protein. The repertoire holds approximately 150,000 distinct CDR3 sequences, with about 6.1% as singletons. The chain links TRBV29-1 to TRBJ1-1; a weak D match, TRBD1 (6 bases). The sample was PBMCs. The clonotype comes from a human donor in good health (CMV status not recorded). Some clones in this sample may be carry-over from other donors' samples. CDR3: CSGGRGTEAFF. CDR3 nucleotides: TGCAGCGGGGGGAGGGGGACTGAAGCTTTCTTT.